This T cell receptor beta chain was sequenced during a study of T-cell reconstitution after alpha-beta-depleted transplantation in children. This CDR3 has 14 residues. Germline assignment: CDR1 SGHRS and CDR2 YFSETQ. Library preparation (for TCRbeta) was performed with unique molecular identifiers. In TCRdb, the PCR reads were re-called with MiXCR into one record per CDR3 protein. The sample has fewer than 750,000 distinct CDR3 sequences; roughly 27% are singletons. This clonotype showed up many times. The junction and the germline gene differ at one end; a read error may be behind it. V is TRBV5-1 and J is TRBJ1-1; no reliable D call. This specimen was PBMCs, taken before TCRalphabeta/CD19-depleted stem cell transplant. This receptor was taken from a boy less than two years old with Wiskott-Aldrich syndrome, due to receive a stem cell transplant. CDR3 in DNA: TGTGCCAGCAGCCCGAGAGGCATGAACACTGAAGCTTTCTTT. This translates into CASSPRGMNTEAFF.